This T cell receptor (beta chain) was sequenced for a study of T-cell reconstitution after alpha-beta-depleted transplantation in children. General study findings and limits: A year post-transplant, T-cell counts and diversity derived mostly from newly produced T cells. Roughly two months post-transplant, alpha-beta T cells reportedly originated from several hundred graft clones that had expanded. Certain patients had high TCRbeta diversity at day 60, and it came from recipient T cells and thymic progenitors that survived.

This clonotype has ten or more counts. Its antigen is still unknown. Preparation of the TCRbeta library used unique molecular identifiers. TCRdb reprocessed the PCR reads via MiXCR and lists one record per CDR3 protein. The table includes some 450,000 distinct CDR3 sequences, about 40% detected once. The CDR3 consists of 12 residues. Trimming left V 5 bases short and J 2 bases short, with 7 bases between. Germline V gives CDR1 SGHRS, CDR2 YFSETQ. The receptor was isolated from a girl aged 2-10 years with aplastic anemia, due to receive a stem cell transplant. The sequencing used PBMCs, collected before TCRalphabeta/CD19-depleted stem cell transplant. The chain employs TRBV5-1 and TRBJ2-5; D is ambiguous. The DNA of the CDR3 is TGCGCCAGCAGACCCGGGCAAGAGACCCAGTACTTC. Encoded protein: CASRPGQETQYF.